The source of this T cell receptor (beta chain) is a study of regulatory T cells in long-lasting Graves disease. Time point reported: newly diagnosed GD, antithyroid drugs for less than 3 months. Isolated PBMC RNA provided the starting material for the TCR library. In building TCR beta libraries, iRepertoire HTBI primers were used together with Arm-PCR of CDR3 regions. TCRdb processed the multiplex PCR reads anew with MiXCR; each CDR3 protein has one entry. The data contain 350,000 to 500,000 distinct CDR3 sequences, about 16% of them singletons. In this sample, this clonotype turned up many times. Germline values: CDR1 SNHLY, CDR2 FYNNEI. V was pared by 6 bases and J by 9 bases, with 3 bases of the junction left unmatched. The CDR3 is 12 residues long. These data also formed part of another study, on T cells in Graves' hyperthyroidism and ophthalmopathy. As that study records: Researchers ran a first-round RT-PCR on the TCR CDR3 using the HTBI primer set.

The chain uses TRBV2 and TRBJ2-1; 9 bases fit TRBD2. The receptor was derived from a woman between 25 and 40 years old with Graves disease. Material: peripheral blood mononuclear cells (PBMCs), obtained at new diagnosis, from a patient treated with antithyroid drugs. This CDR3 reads CASRATSGEQFF. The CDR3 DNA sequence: TGTGCCAGCAGGGCGACTAGCGGTGAGCAGTTCTTC.